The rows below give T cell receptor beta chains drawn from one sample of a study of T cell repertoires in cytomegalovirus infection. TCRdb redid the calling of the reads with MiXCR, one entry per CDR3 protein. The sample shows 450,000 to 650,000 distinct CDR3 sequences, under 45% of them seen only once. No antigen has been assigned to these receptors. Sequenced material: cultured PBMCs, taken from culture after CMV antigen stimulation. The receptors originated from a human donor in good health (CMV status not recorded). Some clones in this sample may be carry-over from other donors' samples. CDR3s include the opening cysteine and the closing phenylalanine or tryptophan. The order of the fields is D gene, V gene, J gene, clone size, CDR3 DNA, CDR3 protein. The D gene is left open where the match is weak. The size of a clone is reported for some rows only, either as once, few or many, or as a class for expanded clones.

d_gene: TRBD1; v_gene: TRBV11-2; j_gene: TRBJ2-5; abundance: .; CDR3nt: TGTGCCAGCAGCTTAGATGGGACAGGACAAGAGACCCAGTACTTC; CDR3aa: CASSLDGTGQETQYF
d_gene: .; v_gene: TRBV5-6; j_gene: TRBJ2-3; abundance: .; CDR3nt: TGTGCCAGCAGACTTGATGCTACAGATACGCAGTATTTT; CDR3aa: CASRLDATDTQYF
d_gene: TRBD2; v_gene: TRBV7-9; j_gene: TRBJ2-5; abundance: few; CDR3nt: TGTGCCAGCAGCCCCGGGACTAGCGGGAGTTACGAGACCCAGTACTTC; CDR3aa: CASSPGTSGSYETQYF
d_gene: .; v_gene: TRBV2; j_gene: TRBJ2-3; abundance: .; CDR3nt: TGTGCCAGCAGTGAATTCGTGAGCACAGATACGCAGTATTTT; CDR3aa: CASSEFVSTDTQYF
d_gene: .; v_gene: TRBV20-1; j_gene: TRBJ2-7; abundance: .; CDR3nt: TGCAGTGCTAGAGATATGAGGGGAGGATCCTACGAGCAGTACTTC; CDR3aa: CSARDMRGGSYEQYF
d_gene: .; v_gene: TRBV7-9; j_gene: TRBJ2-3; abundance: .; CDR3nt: TGTGCCAGCAGTCGGGAGACAGATACGCAGTATTTT; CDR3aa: CASSRETDTQYF
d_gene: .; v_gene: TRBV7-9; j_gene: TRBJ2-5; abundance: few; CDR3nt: TGTGCCAGCAGCTCCAAACGTGGGGAAGAGACCCAGTACTTC; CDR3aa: CASSSKRGEETQYF
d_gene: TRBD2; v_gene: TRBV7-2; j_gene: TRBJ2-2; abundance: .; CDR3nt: TGTGCCAGCAGCTTAACGCTAGCGGGAGACACCGGGGAGCTGTTTTTT; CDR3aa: CASSLTLAGDTGELFF
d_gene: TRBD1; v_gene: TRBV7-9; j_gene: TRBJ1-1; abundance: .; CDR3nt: TGTGCCAGCAGCTTTACCCGACAGGGCCTAATCGCTGAAGCTTTCTTT; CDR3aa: CASSFTRQGLIAEAFF
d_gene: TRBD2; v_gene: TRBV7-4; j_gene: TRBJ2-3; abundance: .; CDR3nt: TGTGCCAGCAGCTTAGGGACTAGCGGGCAGAATACGCAGTATTTT; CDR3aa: CASSLGTSGQNTQYF
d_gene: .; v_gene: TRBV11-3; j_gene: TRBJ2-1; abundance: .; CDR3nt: TGTGCCAGCAGCTTAGAATCCCGACTGGGGTTTCCCCATGAGCAGTTCTTC; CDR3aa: CASSLESRLGFPHEQFF
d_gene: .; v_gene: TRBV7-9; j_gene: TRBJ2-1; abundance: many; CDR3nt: TGTGCCAGCACCCTGTTTGGGGAGCAGTTCTTC; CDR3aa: CASTLFGEQFF
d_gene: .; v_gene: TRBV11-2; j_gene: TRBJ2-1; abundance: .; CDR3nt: TGTGCCAGCACCCAGACCTACAATGAGCAGTTCTTC; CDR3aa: CASTQTYNEQFF
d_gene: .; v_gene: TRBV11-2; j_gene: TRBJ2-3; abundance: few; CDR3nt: TGTGCCAGCAGCTTAGAATCAGCTACGCAGTATTTT; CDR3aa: CASSLESATQYF
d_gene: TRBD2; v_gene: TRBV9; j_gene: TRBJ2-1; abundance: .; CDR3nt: TGTGCCAGCAGCGTAGGAGCGGGAGGCCCTAGCTCCTACAATGAGCAGTTCTTC; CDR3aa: CASSVGAGGPSSYNEQFF
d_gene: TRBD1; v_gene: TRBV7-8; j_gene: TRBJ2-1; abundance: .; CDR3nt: TGTGCCAGCAGCTTAGGGACAGGTTCCCACAATGAGCAGTTCTTC; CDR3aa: CASSLGTGSHNEQFF
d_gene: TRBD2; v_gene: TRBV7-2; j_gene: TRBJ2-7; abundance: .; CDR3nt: TGTGCCAGCAGCTTGCGGGGGTGGGGATCCTACGAGCAGTACTTC; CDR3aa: CASSLRGWGSYEQYF
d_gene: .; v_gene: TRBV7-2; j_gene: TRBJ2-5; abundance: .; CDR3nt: TGTGCCAGCACCATGGGTGCAGGGGGGGCCAGCCGGGCCCAGTACTTC; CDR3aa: CASTMGAGGASRAQYF
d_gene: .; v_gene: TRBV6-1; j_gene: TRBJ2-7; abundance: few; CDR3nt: TGTGCCAGCAGGACTCCTCACACCTACGAGCAGTACTTC; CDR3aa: CASRTPHTYEQYF
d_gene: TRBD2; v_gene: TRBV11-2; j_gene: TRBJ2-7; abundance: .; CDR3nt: TGTGCCAGCAGCTCCCCGACTAGCTTTAATAGGGAGCAGTACTTC; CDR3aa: CASSSPTSFNREQYF
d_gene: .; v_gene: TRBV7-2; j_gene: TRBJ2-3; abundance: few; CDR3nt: TGTGCCAGCAGCTTAATCAGGAGCACAGATACGCAGTATTTT; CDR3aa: CASSLIRSTDTQYF
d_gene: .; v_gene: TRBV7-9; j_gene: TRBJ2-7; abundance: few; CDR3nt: TGTGCCAGCAGCCCGGGGGGCAGCCGAGTGGCCTACGAGCAGTACTTC; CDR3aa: CASSPGGSRVAYEQYF
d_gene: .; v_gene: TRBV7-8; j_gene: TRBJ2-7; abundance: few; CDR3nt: TGTGCCAGCAGCTTACTAGGACAGTCTGGAACCTACGAGCAGTACTTC; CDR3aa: CASSLLGQSGTYEQYF
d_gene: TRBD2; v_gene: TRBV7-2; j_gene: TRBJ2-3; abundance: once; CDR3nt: TGTGCCAGCAGCCCCTGGGCGGGGAGGGGAGATACGCAGTATTTT; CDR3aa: CASSPWAGRGDTQYF
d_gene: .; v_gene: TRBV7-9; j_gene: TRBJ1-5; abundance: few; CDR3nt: TGTGCCAGCAGCACAAGCCAGGAACAGCCCCAGCATTTT; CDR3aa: CASSTSQEQPQHF
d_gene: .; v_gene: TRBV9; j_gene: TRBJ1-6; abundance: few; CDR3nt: TGTGCCAGCAGCGTAGGCCCAGGACAGTGGAATTCACCCCTCCACTTT; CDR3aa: CASSVGPGQWNSPLHF
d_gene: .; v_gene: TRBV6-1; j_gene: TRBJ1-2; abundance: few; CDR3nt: TGTGCCAGCAGTGAAAGGGACTATGGCTACACCTTC; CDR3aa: CASSERDYGYTF
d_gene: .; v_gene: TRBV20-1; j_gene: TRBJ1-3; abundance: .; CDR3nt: TGCAGTGCTCCCGGTGCCGGGAATGGAAACACCATATATTTT; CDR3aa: CSAPGAGNGNTIYF
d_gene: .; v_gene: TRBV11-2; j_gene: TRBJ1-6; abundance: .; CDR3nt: TGTGCCAGCAGCTTAGCCACAAGCTCCTATAATTCACCCCTCCACTTT; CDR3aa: CASSLATSSYNSPLHF